Below, 15 T cell receptor beta chains from the same sample are listed, as sequenced in a study of blood T cell repertoires in COVID-19. The table came from immunoSEQ multiplex PCR; TCRdb's copy has only in-frame clones and leaves some out. Among about 210,000 clones, 89% were seen once, and the ten largest hold under 5.5%. Sequencing was performed on peripheral blood. These receptors originate from a woman in her thirties or forties with acute or convalescent COVID-19.

V and J are TRBV6-5 and TRBJ2-1; 8 bases fit TRBD2. The length of the CDR3 is 14 residues. CDR1 is MNHEY, CDR2 SVGAGI, per germline. The J segment lost 0 bases and the V segment lost 7 bases, leaving 2 bases of the junction unmatched. The CDR3 is CASKRGSSYNEQFF. Here the CDR3 DNA reads TGTGCCAGCAAGCGGGGGAGCTCCTACAATGAGCAGTTCTTC.

The chain has TRBV5-6 and TRBJ2-7; tentatively, D is TRBD2 (6 bases). Germline V gene data show CDR1 as SGHDT and CDR2 as YYEEEE. The ends were cut back, 0 bases at V and 5 bases at J, with 12 bases in the middle. The CDR3 has 14 residues. The CDR3 sequence: CASSLGYGGDEQYV. The CDR3 DNA reads as TGTGCCAGCAGCTTGGGCTATGGAGGGGACGAGCAGTACGTC.

J is TRBJ1-5 and V is TRBV12-5, with 8 bases that match TRBD1. V trimming: 5 bases; J trimming: 5 bases; junction bases outside the gene matches: 5. Germline CDR1 and CDR2: LGHNT and FRNRAP. The CDR3 extends over 14 amino acids. CDR3 sequence reads: CASGNGQGHQPQHF. The CDR3 bases are TGTGCTAGTGGTAACGGACAGGGACATCAGCCCCAGCATTTT. Full variable domain (rest looked up from reference TRBV12-5 and TRBJ1-5): DARVTQTPRHKVTEMGQEVTMRCQPILGHNTVFWYRQTMMQGLELLAYFRNRAPLDDSGMPKDRFSAEMPDATLATLKIQPSEPRDSAVYFCASGNGQGHQPQHFGDGTRLSIL.

In DNA form, the CDR3 reads TGTGCCAGTAGTACGGGACAGTACAATGAGCAGTTCTTC. Amino acid sequence: CASSTGQYNEQFF. V is TRBV19 and J is TRBJ2-1, with 7 bases aligning to TRBD1. Germline V gene data show CDR1 as LNHDA and CDR2 as SQIVND (reference sequence). This CDR3 comprises 13 residues. With V trimmed by 4 bases and J by 4 bases, 1 base remained unmatched.

V and J are TRBV5-1 and TRBJ1-3; D gene unclear. The CDR3 has 12 residues. Germline V lookup: CDR1 SGHRS, CDR2 YFSETQ. V was cut by 4 bases and J by 4 bases, with 6 bases left in between. This CDR3 is CASSETGNTIYF. The CDR3, as DNA: TGCGCCAGCAGCGAAACAGGAAACACCATATATTTT.

J is TRBJ1-2 and V is TRBV19; D is unresolved. The ends were cut back, 5 bases at V and 2 bases at J, with 12 bases in the middle. Germline assignment: CDR1 LNHDA and CDR2 SQIVND (reference sequence). There are 14 residues in the CDR3. The CDR3 nucleotides are TGTGCCAGTAGTGATAAGTTACTCAACTATGGCTACACCTTC. Amino acid sequence: CASSDKLLNYGYTF. Full variable domain (outside the CDR3, taken from reference TRBV19 and TRBJ1-2): DGGITQSPKYLFRKEGQNVTLSCEQNLNHDAMYWYRQDPGQGLRLIYYSQIVNDFQKGDIAEGYSVSREKKESFPLTVTSAQKNPTAFYLCASSDKLLNYGYTFGSGTRLTVV.

This clone has just one count. The V and J genes are TRBV3-1 (or the pseudogene TRBV3-2) and TRBJ1-5; 8 bases agree with TRBD1. Germline CDR1 LGHDT, CDR2 YNNKEL (reference sequence). J gave up 5 bases and V 4 bases, and 4 bases lay outside the gene matches. CDR3 size: 14 residues. The CDR3: CASSPWTGYQPQHF. In DNA form, the CDR3 reads TGTGCCAGCAGCCCTTGGACAGGGTATCAGCCCCAGCATTTT.

This clone was seen a handful of times. The chain uses TRBV10-3 and TRBJ1-2, with D perhaps TRBD1 (5 bases). Trimming shortened V by 4 bases and J by 6 bases, and 9 bases separated the two germline ends. This CDR3 has 12 residues. Germline CDR1 reads ENHRY; CDR2 reads SYGVKD. The CDR3 DNA follows: TGTGCCATCAGTGTCCGGGGGGATGGCTACACCTTC. Encoded protein: CAISVRGDGYTF.

This chain connects TRBV5-6 to TRBJ2-1, with D unclear. Germline loops: CDR1 SGHDT, CDR2 YYEEEE. CDR3 length equals 13 residues. Trimming left V 3 bases short and J 3 bases short, with 7 bases between. This CDR3 reads CASSYRHYNEQFF. The CDR3 DNA follows: TGTGCCAGCAGCTATAGACACTACAATGAGCAGTTCTTC.

The chain couples TRBV19 to TRBJ1-5; D gene uncertain. Germline V CDR1 and CDR2: LNHDA, SQIVND (reference sequence). The CDR3 spans 14 residues. Trimming took 3 bases from V and 1 from J, leaving 7 bases between them. The CDR3 reads CASSIIGSNQPQHF. The CDR3 DNA follows: TGTGCCAGTAGTATTATCGGGAGCAATCAGCCCCAGCATTTT.

The chain couples TRBV30 to TRBJ1-1; D gene uncertain. V was shortened by 8 bases and J by 0 bases, with 10 bases between the two germline ends. Looked up from germline, CDR1 is GTSNPN and CDR2 is SVGIG (reference sequence). CDR3 length: 12 residues. The CDR3 sequence: CAGSRVNTEAFF. DNA of the CDR3: TGTGCCGGATCCCGGGTGAACACTGAAGCTTTCTTT.

This rearrangement joins TRBV11-3 to TRBJ1-6, with TRBD1 matching 7 bases. The CDR3 consists of 13 residues. The germline V gene encodes CDR1 SGHNT and CDR2 YENEEA. V lost 5 bases and J lost 9; bases outside the gene matches: 4. CDR3 protein: CASSLDRVSPLHF. The CDR3 DNA reads as TGTGCCAGCAGCCTTGACAGGGTTTCACCCCTCCACTTT.

The rearrangement joins TRBV7-2 to TRBJ2-3; TRBD2 is a possible D gene (5 bases). CDR1 and CDR2 (germline): SGHTA, FQGNSA. CDR3 length: 14 residues. The V end lost 5 bases, the J end lost 2 bases, and 11 bases lay between the germline ends. The CDR3 nucleotides read TGTGCCAGCAGCCTACTAGGAATCACAGATACGCAGTATTTT. This translates into CASSLLGITDTQYF.

The chain is built from TRBV24-1 and TRBJ1-2; 9 nucleotides match TRBD1. Germline CDR1 KGHDR, CDR2 SFDVKD. Trimming took 4 bases from V and 0 from J; bases not matched to a gene: 8. The CDR3 is 17 residues long. This CDR3 is CATSDDGQGTPNYGYTF. The CDR3 nucleotides read TGTGCCACCAGTGACGACGGACAGGGGACTCCTAACTATGGCTACACCTTC.

The genes are TRBV29-1 and TRBJ1-1, with D tentatively TRBD1 (5 bases). V was cut by 5 bases and J by 2 bases, with 12 bases left in between. Per germline, CDR1 SQVTM and CDR2 ANQGSEA. The CDR3 sequence is 13 residues long. CDR3 sequence (DNA): TGCAGCGTTACCTGGAGGGGCAACACTGAAGCTTTCTTT. It encodes CSVTWRGNTEAFF.